A selection of T cell receptor beta chains follows, all from one sample in a study of blood T cell repertoires in COVID-19. Sequencing used immunoSEQ multiplex PCR; TCRdb keeps in-frame clones, though not all of them. In the table there are about 170,000 clones, more than 85% of which are singletons. The sequenced sample consisted of peripheral blood. Every receptor here comes from a woman older than 75 with COVID-19, enrolled during active disease. CDR3s leave out the opening cysteine and the closing phenylalanine or tryptophan. Each record gives: clone size, J gene, V gene, CDR3 protein. The size entry is marked missing in some rows and otherwise reads once, few, many or a size class.

>NA|TRBJ2-1|TRBV14
ASSQGSRVQF
>NA|TRBJ2-2|TRBV4-3
ASSQGTTNTGELF
>NA|TRBJ1-1|TRBV12-5
ASGLERGQGRDTEAF
>NA|TRBJ2-3|TRBV7-6
ASSSGQGSSDTQY
>NA|TRBJ1-6|TRBV7-6
ASSLEARQDSPLH
>NA|TRBJ2-5|TRBV6-5
ASSGWASETQY
>NA|TRBJ2-3|TRBV6-4
ASSATSGGTDTQY
>once|TRBJ2-2|TRBV3-1/TRBV3-2
ASSHDRITTGELF
>NA|TRBJ1-2|TRBV6-2/TRBV6-3
ASSYSTGEEGYT
>NA|TRBJ2-2|TRBV3-1/TRBV3-2
ASKTSGNGELF
>few|TRBJ2-2|TRBV11-3
ASSSTAANTGELF
>many|TRBJ1-2|TRBV3-1/TRBV3-2
ASSQDYRGGGCDGYT
>few|TRBJ1-3|TRBV7-9
ASSRIMGTAGNTIY
>NA|TRBJ2-4|TRBV6-5
ASNAGVTSIQY
>NA|TRBJ1-1|TRBV2
ASTVFPNTEAF
>NA|TRBJ1-6|TRBV5-6
ASSDYRVPNSPLH
>NA|TRBJ1-2|TRBV5-4
ASNPGTGGNYGYT
>once|TRBJ2-7|TRBV5-4
ASSLDSASYEQY
>NA|TRBJ2-3|TRBV19
ASSISGSPTDTQY
>once|TRBJ2-7|TRBV5-1
ASSLAGATYEQY
>NA|TRBJ2-2|TRBV27
ASSLNGRNTGELF
>once|TRBJ2-7|TRBV12-3/TRBV12-4
ASRSGTGVEQY
>NA|TRBJ1-5|TRBV7-2
ASSLAPGSNQPQH
>NA|TRBJ1-2|TRBV5-1
ASSLDGQGIYGYT
>NA|TRBJ1-6|TRBV3-1/TRBV3-2
ASSPRGRGNSPLH
>NA|TRBJ2-4|TRBV6-6
ASSEGGLAKNIQY
>NA|TRBJ2-1|TRBV15
ATSRTIAGGPDEQF
>NA|TRBJ2-7|TRBV29-1
SAGAGVYEQY
>NA|TRBJ1-1|TRBV5-1
ASRSQGSGTEAF
>NA|TRBJ1-2|TRBV28
ASSLWQDNGYT
>NA|TRBJ1-3|TRBV10-2
ASSKQPFVGNTIY
>many|TRBJ2-5|TRBV14
ASSQGGARAGETQY
>NA|TRBJ2-7|TRBV19
ASSSARTSGRGEQY
>NA|TRBJ2-3|TRBV5-6
ASRSFGADTQY
>NA|TRBJ1-6|TRBV10-3
AISDLYNSPLH